This T cell receptor beta chain originates from a study of blood T cell repertoires in COVID-19. TCRdb keeps only in-frame clones here, not all; method: immunoSEQ multiplex PCR. The sample has some 150,000 clones; roughly 80% are singletons. The V gene end was trimmed by 5 bases and the J gene end by 2 bases; junction bases not matched to a gene: 4. The germline CDR1 and CDR2 sequences are MNHNY and SVGAGI (reference sequence). The CDR3 has 14 amino acids. Sequenced: peripheral blood. This sequence originates from a man between 65 and 85 years old with acute or convalescent COVID-19. The chain employs TRBV6-6 and TRBJ2-7; 9 nucleotides agree with TRBD1. The CDR3 spells CASSQGQGPYEQYF. The CDR3 nucleotides read TGTGCCAGCAGTCAAGGACAGGGGCCCTACGAGCAGTACTTC.